This T cell receptor beta chain was recorded in a study of beta chain features in type 1 diabetes. Study-wide context: The patient and healthy donor groups were comparable for age, gender and cell yields.

Overall study findings and caveats: Insertions were fewer and deletions more numerous at VDJ junctions in type 1 diabetes patients.

The V gene end was trimmed by 5 bases and the J gene end by 2 bases; junction bases not matched to a gene: 4. CDR1 SEHNR and CDR2 FQNEAQ come from the germline V gene (reference sequence). The CDR3 length is 14 residues. Every isolated RNA sample was fully reverse transcribed, so sequencing captured expressed TCRB transcripts. This table comes from immunoSEQ multiplex PCR, and its TCRdb copy is limited to in-frame clones, with some not included. This table holds some 500,000 clones, over 10% found once. In the case of this clone: No antigen is known for it.

The chain couples TRBV7-9 to TRBJ2-5; 8 bases match TRBD1. The sample consisted of naive CD4+ T cells from blood. The receptor was isolated from a woman between 18 and 30 years old in good health. DNA of the CDR3: TGTGCCAGCAGCCGAGGACAGGGACAAGAGACCCAGTACTTC. Its protein product is CASSRGQGQETQYF.